A single sample is the source of the 18 T cell receptor beta chains below, sequenced in a study of shared clonotypes between healthy human individuals. Only in-frame clones appear in the TCRdb table, and some are missing; sequencing was by immunoSEQ multiplex PCR. Among over 2 million clones, 85% to 95% were seen once, and the ten largest hold around 1.1%. Terminally differentiated effector memory CD45RA+ cells were left out of the naive CD8 fraction, which was CD45RO-negative and positively selected for CCR7. Sequencing was performed on naive CD8+ T cells sorted from blood. The receptors were gathered from a man in his late teens or twenties in good health.

On this clone itself: This sample includes further DNA sequences coding for the same CDR3. V is TRBV5-6 and J is TRBJ2-7; 7 positions match TRBD1. J was trimmed by 2 bases and V by 4 bases; bases with no gene match: 6. This CDR3 is built from 14 residues. Germline-derived CDR1 and CDR2 are SGHDT and YYEEEE. The CDR3 DNA sequence: TGTGCCAGCAGCCCACGACAGGGACCCTACGAGCAGTACTTC. Its translation: CASSPRQGPYEQYF.

This clone was seen only once. The chain links TRBV30 to TRBJ2-2; tentatively, D is TRBD1 or TRBD2 (5 bases each). The CDR3 has 14 residues. The germline gives CDR1 GTSNPN, CDR2 SVGIG (reference sequence). Trimming took off 6 bases at V and 2 bases at J, with 13 bases between the two ends. CDR3 bases: TGTGCCTGCACTAGTACAGGTAACACCGGGGAGCTGTTTTTT. This gives the protein CACTSTGNTGELFF.

The genes are TRBV6-1 and TRBJ2-1; 8 positions match TRBD1. The V gene end was trimmed by 8 bases and the J gene end by 3 bases; junction bases not matched to a gene: 3. Germline V gene data show CDR1 as MNHNS and CDR2 as SASEGT. The CDR3 runs to 13 residues. CDR3 DNA: TGTGCCAGCGATACAGGGGGCTACAATGAGCAGTTCTTC. It is translated as CASDTGGYNEQFF.

V gene TRBV7-2 combines with J gene TRBJ2-3, with D perhaps matching TRBD2 (6 bases). The V and J ends lost 5 bases and 1 base respectively, with 13 bases between them. Germline lookup yields CDR1 SGHTA and CDR2 FQGNSA. This CDR3 is built from 15 residues. The CDR3 loop reads CASSPGTFRTDTQYF. CDR3 nucleotide sequence: TGTGCCAGCAGCCCCGGGACTTTCCGCACAGATACGCAGTATTTT.

The chain carries TRBV6-6 and TRBJ2-7; TRBD2 might be the D (6 bases). Germline-derived CDR1 and CDR2 are MNHNY and SVGAGI (reference sequence). The CDR3 contains 13 residues. Trimming shortened V by 7 bases and J by 2 bases, and 12 bases separated the two germline ends. In DNA form, the CDR3 reads TGTGCCAGCACCCAGACTAGAACCTACGAGCAGTACTTC. It translates to CASTQTRTYEQYF.

Remarks on this clone: Other DNA sequences in this specimen translate into the identical CDR3. The CDR3 is CASSLGQGAYEQYF. CDR3 in DNA: TGTGCCAGCAGCTTAGGGCAGGGGGCTTACGAGCAGTACTTC. The chain employs TRBV11-2 and TRBJ2-7; 8 nucleotides line up with TRBD1. V dropped 1 base and J dropped 4; count of bases not matched to a gene: 3. This CDR3 is 14 amino acids long. CDR1 and CDR2 (germline): SGHAT, FQNNGV.

Regarding this clone: This sample also contains other DNA sequences that code for the same CDR3. This sequence joins TRBV9 and TRBJ2-7; a weak D match, TRBD1 (6 bases). In germline, CDR1 is SGDLS, CDR2 YYNGEE. This CDR3 contains 14 residues. Trimming pared 0 bases from V and 0 bases from J, leaving 7 bases between. The CDR3 DNA sequence: TGTGCCAGCAGCGTAGAGGACAGCTCCTACGAGCAGTACTTC. Translating it yields CASSVEDSSYEQYF.

This clone turned up a few times. V usage is TRBV19 and J usage is TRBJ1-1, with 10 nucleotides matching TRBD1. This CDR3 has 13 residues. The V segment lost 5 bases and the J segment 9 bases; nucleotides outside the gene matches: 6. Germline V lookup: CDR1 LNHDA, CDR2 SQIVND (reference sequence). CDR3 nucleotide sequence: TGTGCCAGTAGTGCAGACAGGGGGCACAAAGCTTTCTTT. This encodes CASSADRGHKAFF. The full variable domain, rest sourced from reference TRBV19 and TRBJ1-1, is DGGITQSPKYLFRKEGQNVTLSCEQNLNHDAMYWYRQDPGQGLRLIYYSQIVNDFQKGDIAEGYSVSREKKESFPLTVTSAQKNPTAFYLCASSADRGHKAFFGQGTRLTVV.

Regarding this clone: Other nucleotide sequences from this sample produce the same CDR3. The chain joins TRBV7-9 to TRBJ2-7, with 9 bases matching TRBD2. CDR1 SEHNR and CDR2 FQNEAQ come from the germline V gene (reference sequence). The CDR3 spans 15 residues. V was pared by 1 base and J by 1 base, with 2 bases of the junction left unmatched. The CDR3 DNA reads as TGTGCCAGCAGCTTAGTACTAGCGGGTTCCTACGAGCAGTACTTC. This codes for CASSLVLAGSYEQYF.

Remarks on this clone: The junction departs from germline at one end; a sequencing error may be responsible. This chain links TRBV6-1 with TRBJ2-4; 10 bases line up with TRBD1. Germline V CDR1 and CDR2: MNHNS, SASEGT. The CDR3 loop spans 19 amino acids. CDR3 DNA: TGCGCCAGCAGTGACTGGACAGGGGGAGGGGGGAAAGCCAAAAACATTCAGTACTTC. It specifies CASSDWTGGGGKAKNIQYF.

The rearrangement links TRBV9 to TRBJ1-6, with no clear D. The germline CDR1 and CDR2 sequences are SGDLS and YYNGEE. V dropped 3 bases and J dropped 16 bases, with 14 bases sitting between them. The CDR3 loop spans 12 amino acids. The CDR3 sequence: CASSGTSGGLHF. The CDR3 DNA follows: TGTGCCAGCAGCGGGACCTCAGGAGGGCTCCACTTT.

CDR3 residues: CASSQSLAGNSYEQYF. DNA of the CDR3: TGTGCCAGCAGCCAGTCTCTAGCGGGGAATTCATACGAGCAGTACTTC. The rearrangement joins TRBV4-2 to TRBJ2-7, with 9 bases identical to TRBD2. The ends lost 3 bases at V and 4 bases at J; junction bases unmatched: 10. The CDR3 is 16 residues long. Germline V gives CDR1 LGHNA, CDR2 YNFKEQ.

The V and J genes are TRBV10-3 and TRBJ2-7; 7 bases agree with TRBD1. The germline CDR1 and CDR2 sequences are ENHRY and SYGVKD. The CDR3 length is 15 residues. With 4 bases clipped from V and 3 bases from J, the junction kept 9 bases outside the gene matches. CDR3 sequence (DNA): TGTGCCATCAGTGTTGGGTCCCCAGGGGGCTACGAGCAGTACTTC. It specifies CAISVGSPGGYEQYF.

The genes are TRBV7-9 and TRBJ2-1, with TRBD1 matching 7 bases. With 5 bases clipped from V and 2 bases from J, the junction kept 6 bases outside the gene matches. The CDR3 has 15 residues. CDR1 is SEHNR and CDR2 is FQNEAQ in the germline V gene (reference sequence). The CDR3: CASSPRQGPYNEQFF. The DNA for the CDR3 is TGTGCCAGCAGCCCTCGACAGGGCCCCTACAATGAGCAGTTCTTC.

The chain links TRBV6-6 to TRBJ2-2, with D perhaps TRBD1 (5 bases). Germline V CDR1 and CDR2: MNHNY, SVGAGI (reference sequence). Deletions cut 0 bases from V and 4 bases from J, with 9 bases between. The CDR3 loop spans 15 amino acids. Here the CDR3 DNA reads TGTGCCAGCAGTTACTCGTTGGGGCTCACCGGGGAGCTGTTTTTT. Its translation: CASSYSLGLTGELFF.

This clone has just one count. The V call is TRBV9, the J call TRBJ1-4; D perhaps matches TRBD1 (5 bases). CDR1 is SGDLS and CDR2 is YYNGEE in the germline V gene. Trimming removed 4 bases from V and 5 bases from J, with 12 bases in between. The CDR3 is 14 amino acids. CDR3 sequence (DNA): TGTGCCAGCAGCTCCAGGGACGGGAATGAAAAACTGTTTTTT. Translating gives CASSSRDGNEKLFF.

This clone came up a few times. This sequence joins TRBV6-5 and TRBJ2-3; 11 bases fit TRBD2. Germline CDR1 reads MNHEY; CDR2 reads SVGAGI. This CDR3 is 16 amino acids long. V shed 3 bases and J 6 bases; nucleotides not matched to a gene: 8. CDR3 amino acids: CASSYGSSGRIDTQYF. The CDR3 DNA follows: TGTGCCAGCAGTTATGGGTCTAGCGGGAGGATCGATACGCAGTATTTT.

This rearrangement joins TRBV6-5 to TRBJ2-2; maybe TRBD1 (5 bases). There are 16 residues in the CDR3. Germline values: CDR1 MNHEY, CDR2 SVGAGI. The V end was cut by 0 bases, the J end by 6 bases, with 14 bases between. The CDR3 here is CASSYSEGEAPGELFF. The CDR3 bases are TGTGCCAGCAGTTACTCCGAAGGGGAAGCCCCCGGGGAGCTGTTTTTT.